The present entry profiles one TCR beta chain with its context. Its antigen remains unknown. Tagging with unique molecular identifiers was applied to individual cDNA molecules. MiXCR was run by TCRdb on the 5' RACE reads, yielding one entry per CDR3 protein. The repertoire consists of under 60,000 distinct CDR3 sequences, with around 9.7% occurring once and the leading ten covering less than 25%. These data belong to a study of early T cells in non-severe SARS-CoV-2 infection. Study-level information: Unsorted whole-blood RNA was sequenced in bulk, leaving chains unpaired.

V was trimmed by 0 bases and J by 7 bases, leaving 9 bases between them. The CDR3 has 13 residues. Looked up from germline, CDR1 is SGHTA and CDR2 is FQGNSA. The study's findings and limits: Lookups in VDJdb leaned toward anti-spike CD8 responses and missed private and CD4 specificities.

Sequencing input: whole blood. This sequence joins TRBV7-2 and TRBJ1-1, with D unclear. The clonotype comes from an adult who was a healthcare worker with PCR-confirmed SARS-CoV-2 infection or an uninfected control (not recorded which). This CDR3 is CASSLASAGEAFF. CDR3 coding DNA: TGTGCCAGCAGCTTAGCGTCTGCCGGTGAAGCTTTCTTT.